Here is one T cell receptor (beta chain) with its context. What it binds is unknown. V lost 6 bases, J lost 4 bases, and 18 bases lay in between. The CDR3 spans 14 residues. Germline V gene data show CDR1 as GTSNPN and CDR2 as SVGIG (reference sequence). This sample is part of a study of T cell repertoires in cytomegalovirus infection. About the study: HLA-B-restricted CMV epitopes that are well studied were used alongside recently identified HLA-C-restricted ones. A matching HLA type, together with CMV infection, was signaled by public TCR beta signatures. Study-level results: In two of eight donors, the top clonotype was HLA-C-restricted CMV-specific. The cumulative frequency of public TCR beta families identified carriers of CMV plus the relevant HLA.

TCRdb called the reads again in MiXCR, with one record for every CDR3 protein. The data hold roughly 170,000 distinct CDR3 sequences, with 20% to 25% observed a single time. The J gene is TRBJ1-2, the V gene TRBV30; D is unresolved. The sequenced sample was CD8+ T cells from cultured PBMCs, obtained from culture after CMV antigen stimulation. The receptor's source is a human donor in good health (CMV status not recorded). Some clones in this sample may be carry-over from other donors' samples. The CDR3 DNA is TGTGCCTGCCCGTATCGGGTGGAAGCCTATGGCTACACCTTC. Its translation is CACPYRVEAYGYTF. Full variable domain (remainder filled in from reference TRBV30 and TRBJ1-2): SQTIHQWPATLVQPVGSPLSLECTVEGTSNPNLYWYRQAAGRGLQLLFYSVGIGQISSEVPQNLSASRPQDRQFILSSKKLLLSDSGFYLCACPYRVEAYGYTFGSGTRLTVV.